These T cell receptor beta chains were read from a single sample in a study of blood T cell repertoires in COVID-19. Here immunoSEQ multiplex PCR was the method, and the copy in TCRdb shows in-frame clones only, minus some. This table holds about 64,000 clones, around 84% found once. Sequenced material: peripheral blood. These receptors all stem from an older woman with acute or convalescent COVID-19. The CDR3 runs from the conserved cysteine through the conserved F or W. The order of the fields is CDR3 DNA, CDR3 protein, CDR3 length, clone size, D gene, J gene, V gene. The D gene is left open where the match is weak. Clone size appears in some rows only: once, few, many, or a class for an expanded clone.

DNA: TGTGCCAGCAGCTTAAACATTGGCGGTGAAGCTTTCTTT
CDR3: CASSLNIGGEAFF
length: 13
size: few
D: .
J: TRBJ1-1
V: TRBV7-9

DNA: TGTGCCAGCAGCCGCGGACTTATGCAGTTCTTC
CDR3: CASSRGLMQFF
length: 11
size: .
D: .
J: TRBJ2-1
V: TRBV12-3/TRBV12-4

DNA: TGTGCCAGCAGCCGGAACACCGGGACAGGGGGGACTGAAGCTTTCTTT
CDR3: CASSRNTGTGGTEAFF
length: 16
size: .
D: TRBD1
J: TRBJ1-1
V: TRBV3-1/TRBV3-2

DNA: TGTGCCACCAGTGATTCTAGCGGGGGTTATGAGCAGTTCTTC
CDR3: CATSDSSGGYEQFF
length: 14
size: .
D: TRBD2
J: TRBJ2-1
V: TRBV24-1

DNA: TGCGCCAGCAGTGAGTCAGGAGGATACAATGAGCAGTTCTTC
CDR3: CASSESGGYNEQFF
length: 14
size: once
D: .
J: TRBJ2-1
V: TRBV10-2

DNA: TGCGCCAGCAGAAACAGGGTGACTAATGAAAAACTGTTTTTT
CDR3: CASRNRVTNEKLFF
length: 14
size: .
D: .
J: TRBJ1-4
V: TRBV5-1

DNA: TGTGCCAGCAGCCGGAGTGGAGTCTCTGGAAACACCATATATTTT
CDR3: CASSRSGVSGNTIYF
length: 15
size: once
D: .
J: TRBJ1-3
V: TRBV11-1

DNA: TGTGCCAGCAGTGAATTCGGGACTAGCGGGGGCGTTGCAGATACGCAGTATTTT
CDR3: CASSEFGTSGGVADTQYF
length: 18
size: .
D: TRBD2
J: TRBJ2-3
V: TRBV6-1

DNA: TGTGCCACGAGCCGTTGGACAGGGATCTACAATGAGCAGTTCTTC
CDR3: CATSRWTGIYNEQFF
length: 15
size: .
D: TRBD1
J: TRBJ2-1
V: TRBV5-6

DNA: TGTGCCAGCAGCCTGGGACAGGGTTACGAGCAGTACTTC
CDR3: CASSLGQGYEQYF
length: 13
size: .
D: TRBD1
J: TRBJ2-7
V: TRBV13

DNA: TGTGCCACACAAAACGGGGGGGCTGGGGCCAACGTCCTGACTTTC
CDR3: CATQNGGAGANVLTF
length: 15
size: .
D: TRBD2
J: TRBJ2-6
V: TRBV6-5

DNA: TGTGCCAGCAGTCCTTTGGAGGGCCTGAACACCGGGGAGCTGTTTTTT
CDR3: CASSPLEGLNTGELFF
length: 16
size: .
D: .
J: TRBJ2-2
V: TRBV3-1/TRBV3-2

DNA: TGTGCCAGCAGCTTACAGGGGGCAAGTAATGAGCAGTTCTTC
CDR3: CASSLQGASNEQFF
length: 14
size: .
D: TRBD1
J: TRBJ2-1
V: TRBV5-4

DNA: TGTGCCAGCAGTGCTAGATCGGGTTTTTCCTACAATGAGCAGTTCTTC
CDR3: CASSARSGFSYNEQFF
length: 16
size: .
D: .
J: TRBJ2-1
V: TRBV6-6

DNA: TGTGCCAGCATGGGAGGTAAAATGAACACTGAAGCTTTCTTT
CDR3: CASMGGKMNTEAFF
length: 14
size: .
D: .
J: TRBJ1-1
V: TRBV6-5

DNA: TGCGCCAGCAGCCAAGACGGACTAGCGGGGGTCCCGTTCTTC
CDR3: CASSQDGLAGVPFF
length: 14
size: .
D: TRBD2
J: TRBJ2-1
V: TRBV4-1

DNA: TGCGCCAGCAGCTTCGGTTCTGACTTTGGAAACACCATATATTTT
CDR3: CASSFGSDFGNTIYF
length: 15
size: .
D: .
J: TRBJ1-3
V: TRBV5-1

DNA: TGTGCCAGCAGCTTAGCGCACTCTAGCGGGGCCAGCACAGATACGCAGTATTTT
CDR3: CASSLAHSSGASTDTQYF
length: 18
size: .
D: TRBD2
J: TRBJ2-3
V: TRBV7-9

DNA: TGTGCCTATACGTATGGGGGGAGGGCAGATACGCAGTATTTT
CDR3: CAYTYGGRADTQYF
length: 14
size: few
D: TRBD2
J: TRBJ2-3
V: TRBV30

DNA: TGTGCCAGCAGCTTGTTCGGTTCTTTCACAGATACGCAGTATTTT
CDR3: CASSLFGSFTDTQYF
length: 15
size: .
D: .
J: TRBJ2-3
V: TRBV5-5

DNA: TGTGCCAGCAGTGAATCGGGACAGAACTATGGCTACACCTTC
CDR3: CASSESGQNYGYTF
length: 14
size: .
D: TRBD1
J: TRBJ1-2
V: TRBV25-1

DNA: TGTGCCAGTATGACAGGGGTCTATGGCTACACCTTC
CDR3: CASMTGVYGYTF
length: 12
size: once
D: TRBD1
J: TRBJ1-2
V: TRBV19

DNA: TGTGCCAGCAGCGTAGTAACTAGCGGGCCCGGGGAGCTGTTTTTT
CDR3: CASSVVTSGPGELFF
length: 15
size: .
D: TRBD2
J: TRBJ2-2
V: TRBV9

DNA: TGTGCCACCAGCAGCTCAGTCCTCAACTATGGCTACACCTTC
CDR3: CATSSSVLNYGYTF
length: 14
size: .
D: .
J: TRBJ1-2
V: TRBV15

DNA: TGTGCCAGCAGCCCCAAGGAGGGAATCGGGCAGTTCTTC
CDR3: CASSPKEGIGQFF
length: 13
size: .
D: .
J: TRBJ2-1
V: TRBV7-6

DNA: TGTGCCAGTAAGGGACAGGGGGGATCCACTGAAGCTTTCTTT
CDR3: CASKGQGGSTEAFF
length: 14
size: .
D: TRBD1
J: TRBJ1-1
V: TRBV19

DNA: TGTGCCAGCAGCCCTACTAGGAACACCGGGGAGCTGTTTTTT
CDR3: CASSPTRNTGELFF
length: 14
size: .
D: .
J: TRBJ2-2
V: TRBV5-6

DNA: TGTGCCAGTTCCGGCGGGGGCTTGCGAGGAAACACCATATATTTT
CDR3: CASSGGGLRGNTIYF
length: 15
size: .
D: .
J: TRBJ1-3
V: TRBV19

DNA: TGTGCCAGTAGTCCAGGGAGGGGGAGAAGTAACACCGGGGAGCTGTTTTTT
CDR3: CASSPGRGRSNTGELFF
length: 17
size: few
D: .
J: TRBJ2-2
V: TRBV19

DNA: TGTGCCAGTAGTATACAGGCATATAGCAATCAGCCCCAGCATTTT
CDR3: CASSIQAYSNQPQHF
length: 15
size: .
D: .
J: TRBJ1-5
V: TRBV19

DNA: TGTGCCAGCAGCCAGGGACCAAACAGGGGCCTCCCCTACGAGCAGTACTTC
CDR3: CASSQGPNRGLPYEQYF
length: 17
size: .
D: TRBD1
J: TRBJ2-7
V: TRBV14

DNA: TGTGCCAGCAGTGTCCTAGGGGGCCAGCCCCAGCATTTT
CDR3: CASSVLGGQPQHF
length: 13
size: .
D: TRBD1
J: TRBJ1-5
V: TRBV2

DNA: TGTGCCAGCAGTTTTGGTCAGGCTGGGGCCAACGTCCTGACTTTC
CDR3: CASSFGQAGANVLTF
length: 15
size: .
D: .
J: TRBJ2-6
V: TRBV27

DNA: TGCAGCGTTGTAAGGGGGGGGTCCGGGGAGCTGTTTTTT
CDR3: CSVVRGGSGELFF
length: 13
size: few
D: .
J: TRBJ2-2
V: TRBV29-1

DNA: TGCGCCAGCAGCCGGGACTCTCGCACAGATACGCAGTATTTT
CDR3: CASSRDSRTDTQYF
length: 14
size: .
D: .
J: TRBJ2-3
V: TRBV5-1

DNA: TGTGCCAGCAGTGTTTCTGGCGGTTATAATTCACCCCTCCACTTT
CDR3: CASSVSGGYNSPLHF
length: 15
size: .
D: .
J: TRBJ1-6
V: TRBV6-4

DNA: TGTGCCAGCAGCTTTGTTAGCACCGGGGTTGAAAGAAACACCATATATTTT
CDR3: CASSFVSTGVERNTIYF
length: 17
size: few
D: .
J: TRBJ1-3
V: TRBV5-6

DNA: TGTGCCAGCAGCCACCGGGACAGTAATGAAAAACTGTTTTTT
CDR3: CASSHRDSNEKLFF
length: 14
size: once
D: TRBD1
J: TRBJ1-4
V: TRBV14

DNA: TGTGCCAGCAGCTTATCTAGCGGGGGCGCGAGGTCGGGTGAGCAGTTCTTC
CDR3: CASSLSSGGARSGEQFF
length: 17
size: .
D: TRBD2
J: TRBJ2-1
V: TRBV7-6

DNA: TGTGCCAGCTCGCCCCAGGGGGTGAACACTGAAGCTTTCTTT
CDR3: CASSPQGVNTEAFF
length: 14
size: .
D: TRBD1
J: TRBJ1-1
V: TRBV18

DNA: TGCGCCAGCAGTCAGCCCCCGGGACAGGGGGCGAAGGCTTTCTTT
CDR3: CASSQPPGQGAKAFF
length: 15
size: .
D: TRBD1
J: TRBJ1-1
V: TRBV23-1

DNA: TGTGCCAGCAGCGTAGGAGTGGGGGCGGCATTAAACTATGGCTACACCTTC
CDR3: CASSVGVGAALNYGYTF
length: 17
size: .
D: .
J: TRBJ1-2
V: TRBV9

DNA: TGTGCCAGCAGCTTAGATGAGAATTCACCCCTCCACTTT
CDR3: CASSLDENSPLHF
length: 13
size: .
D: .
J: TRBJ1-6
V: TRBV7-6

DNA: TGTGCCAGTAGTAGAGGACAGGGCGAGTCTGAAGCTTTCTTT
CDR3: CASSRGQGESEAFF
length: 14
size: .
D: TRBD1
J: TRBJ1-1
V: TRBV19

DNA: TGTGCCAGCAGCGTAGCCCCAGGCGCCGAGCAGTACTTC
CDR3: CASSVAPGAEQYF
length: 13
size: .
D: .
J: TRBJ2-7
V: TRBV9

DNA: TGTGCCAGTAGTTCAGGGGGCAATCAGCCCCAGCATTTT
CDR3: CASSSGGNQPQHF
length: 13
size: .
D: .
J: TRBJ1-5
V: TRBV19

DNA: TGTGCCAGCAGTCCCCCCGGGGGAGATACGCAGTATTTT
CDR3: CASSPPGGDTQYF
length: 13
size: .
D: .
J: TRBJ2-3
V: TRBV12-3/TRBV12-4

DNA: TGTGCCAGTAGTCTACAGGGAGCCAATCAGCCCCAGCATTTT
CDR3: CASSLQGANQPQHF
length: 14
size: .
D: .
J: TRBJ1-5
V: TRBV19

DNA: TGTGCCAGCAGTGCAAGGGGGAATAGCTATGGCTACACCTTC
CDR3: CASSARGNSYGYTF
length: 14
size: .
D: .
J: TRBJ1-2
V: TRBV2

DNA: TGTGCCTGGACACAGGCGGCAGTCTATGGCTACACCTTC
CDR3: CAWTQAAVYGYTF
length: 13
size: .
D: .
J: TRBJ1-2
V: TRBV30